These 26 T cell receptor beta chains share one sample of origin, sequenced in a study of blood T cell repertoires in COVID-19. TCRdb keeps only in-frame clones here, not all; method: immunoSEQ multiplex PCR. In the table there are about 33,000 clones, 88% of which are singletons. Sequenced sample: peripheral blood. The receptors here all came from a human donor in a cohort sampled during active COVID-19.

The rearrangement links TRBV5-5 to TRBJ1-6; no reliable D call. This CDR3 spans 12 amino acids. CDR1 is SGHKS, CDR2 YYEKEE, per germline (reference sequence). V was shortened by 4 bases and J by 8 bases, with 7 bases between the two germline ends. CDR3 region: CASSTAYSPLHF. CDR3 DNA: TGTGCCAGCAGCACAGCCTATTCACCCCTCCACTTT.

This rearrangement joins TRBV5-6 to TRBJ2-7; 7 bases align to TRBD1. The CDR3 is 16 residues long. Germline CDR1 reads SGHDT; CDR2 reads YYEEEE. With 3 bases clipped from V and 5 bases from J, the junction kept 14 bases outside the gene matches. The DNA for the CDR3 is TGTGCCAGCAGCTGGGGCGCGACAGGGTCGTTCAACGAGCAGTACTTC. Its protein product is CASSWGATGSFNEQYF.

The chain carries TRBV3-1 (or the pseudogene TRBV3-2) and TRBJ2-2; 11 bases map to TRBD2. This CDR3 spans 17 amino acids. The V and J ends lost 3 bases and 8 bases, in that order; junction bases with no gene match: 11. CDR1 is LGHDT, CDR2 YNNKEL, per germline (reference sequence). The CDR3 DNA follows: TGTGCCAGCAGCCACGCACCGGGACTAGCGGAAGTAGGGGAGCTGTTTTTT. Translation: CASSHAPGLAEVGELFF.

The V call is TRBV19, the J call TRBJ2-7; the D gene is possibly TRBD1 (6 bases). V gave up 10 bases and J gave up 6 bases, with 16 bases separating them. Germline-derived CDR1 and CDR2 are LNHDA and SQIVND (reference sequence). The CDR3 is 12 residues long. DNA of the CDR3: TGTGCCACCGCAGGACAGAACGGCGAGCAGTACTTC. This gives the protein CATAGQNGEQYF.

The V call is TRBV5-4, the J call TRBJ1-1; the D gene is possibly TRBD1 (5 bases). Trimming removed 2 bases from V and 1 base from J, with 9 bases in between. The CDR3 sequence is 14 residues long. The germline V gene encodes CDR1 SGHNT and CDR2 YYREEE (reference sequence). CDR3 nucleotide sequence: TGTGCCAGCAGCTTCGCAGGGCAGAACACTGAAGCTTTCTTT. This translates into CASSFAGQNTEAFF.

This chain connects TRBV13 to TRBJ2-1; 8 bases are a match to TRBD1. The CDR3 extends over 17 amino acids. Trimming at V came to 5 bases and at J to 0 bases, leaving 9 bases not matched to a gene. CDR1 and CDR2 from the germline V gene are PRHDT and FYEKMQ (reference sequence). As DNA, the CDR3 is TGTGCCAGCAGCCCCGACGGACAGGGAAGCTCCTACAATGAGCAGTTCTTC. It codes for CASSPDGQGSSYNEQFF.

This chain links TRBV19 with TRBJ1-6, with 7 positions matching TRBD1. Germline values: CDR1 LNHDA, CDR2 SQIVND (reference sequence). The V segment lost 5 bases and the J segment 0 bases; nucleotides outside the gene matches: 4. The CDR3 loop spans 16 amino acids. CDR3 nucleotides: TGTGCCAGTAGTCCGGACAGGAGCTCCTATAATTCACCCCTCCACTTT. Translating it yields CASSPDRSSYNSPLHF.

This clone occurred a few times. V is TRBV19 and J is TRBJ1-5; 10 bases agree with TRBD1. Germline CDR1 and CDR2: LNHDA and SQIVND (reference sequence). J gave up 6 bases and V 2 bases, and 7 bases lay outside the gene matches. CDR3 length: 16 amino acids. In DNA, the CDR3 is TGTGCCAGTAGTATAAGGGGACAGGGGCTGGGTCAGCCCCAGCATTTT. Translated: CASSIRGQGLGQPQHF. The entire variable domain, with the rest obtained from reference TRBV19 and TRBJ1-5, is as follows: DGGITQSPKYLFRKEGQNVTLSCEQNLNHDAMYWYRQDPGQGLRLIYYSQIVNDFQKGDIAEGYSVSREKKESFPLTVTSAQKNPTAFYLCASSIRGQGLGQPQHFGDGTRLSIL.

The chain uses TRBV9 and TRBJ2-2, with 8 bases identical to TRBD1. Losses at the gene ends were 4 bases for V and 1 base for J; bases not matched to a gene: 6. This CDR3 region has 16 residues. From germline, CDR1 is SGDLS and CDR2 YYNGEE. CDR3 bases: TGTGCCAGCAGCCCCAGGGACAGGATGAACACCGGGGAGCTGTTTTTT. Translated, it gives CASSPRDRMNTGELFF.

The chain carries TRBV7-9 and TRBJ2-5; D might be TRBD2 (5 bases). The CDR3 extends over 14 amino acids. Germline values: CDR1 SEHNR, CDR2 FQNEAQ (reference sequence). V lost 5 bases and J 0 bases, leaving 10 bases between the germline ends. DNA for the CDR3: TGTGCCAGCAGCCCTGGGGAGAACCAAGAGACCCAGTACTTC. Its translation: CASSPGENQETQYF.

V is TRBV3-1 (or the pseudogene TRBV3-2) and J is TRBJ1-1, with D maybe TRBD1 (5 bases). In germline, CDR1 is LGHDT, CDR2 YNNKEL (reference sequence). Trimming removed 1 base from V and 4 bases from J, with 7 bases in between. CDR3 length equals 13 residues. CDR3 in DNA: TGTGCCAGCAGCCAAGGGGGGGGCACTGAAGCTTTCTTT. Translating it yields CASSQGGGTEAFF.

In its sample, this clone was seen once. The chain joins TRBV6-5 to TRBJ2-6; D is possibly TRBD1 (6 bases). The CDR3 runs 15 residues. V was clipped by 7 bases and J by 0 bases, with 10 bases between them. Germline lookup yields CDR1 MNHEY and CDR2 SVGAGI. The CDR3 region is CASTRQASGANVLTF. CDR3 in DNA: TGTGCCAGCACCAGACAGGCCTCTGGGGCCAACGTCCTGACTTTC.

The chain joins TRBV12-3 or TRBV12-4 to TRBJ2-5, with 10 bases aligning to TRBD1. The CDR3 extends over 13 amino acids. Trimming at V came to 9 bases and at J to 3 bases, leaving 4 bases not matched to a gene. The CDR3 DNA reads TGTGCCAGTTTCGGACAGGGGGAAGAGACCCAGTACTTC. Protein sequence: CASFGQGEETQYF.

The chain links TRBV6-2 or TRBV6-3 to TRBJ2-7; tentatively, D is TRBD1 (5 bases). Germline V CDR1 and CDR2: MNHEY, SVGEGT. V lost 0 bases to trimming and J lost 2 bases, with 11 bases between them. CDR3 size: 15 residues. This chain's CDR3 is CASSYSSWGPYEQYF. The CDR3 nucleotides read TGTGCCAGCAGTTACTCTTCCTGGGGCCCCTACGAGCAGTACTTC.

The chain links TRBV4-2 to TRBJ1-5, with a weak D call TRBD1 (6 bases). Trimming took 2 bases from V and 7 from J, leaving 9 bases between them. The CDR3 is 13 residues long. The germline V gene has CDR1 LGHNA and CDR2 YNFKEQ. DNA for the CDR3: TGTGCCAGCAGCCAATACCAGGGGCAGCCCCAGCATTTT. Protein product: CASSQYQGQPQHF.

V gene TRBV7-9 combines with J gene TRBJ2-1; possibly TRBD1 for D (5 bases). CDR1 and CDR2 (germline): SEHNR, FQNEAQ (reference sequence). V was pared by 4 bases and J by 0 bases, with 10 bases between. This CDR3 has 15 amino acids. The CDR3 here is CASSSTDYSYNEQFF. As DNA, the CDR3 is TGTGCCAGCAGCTCGACAGATTACTCCTACAATGAGCAGTTCTTC. Based on the CDR3 plus reference TRBV7-9 and TRBJ2-1, the full variable domain is DTGVSQNPRHKITKRGQNVTFRCDPISEHNRLYWYRQTLGQGPEFLTYFQNEAQLEKSRLLSDRFSAERPKGSFSTLEIQRTEQGDSAMYLCASSSTDYSYNEQFFGPGTRLTVL.

The rearrangement joins TRBV19 to TRBJ1-6, with D perhaps matching TRBD1 (5 bases). V gave up 8 bases and J gave up 7 bases, with 18 bases separating them. CDR3 size: 15 residues. Germline CDR1 is LNHDA and CDR2 is SQIVND (reference sequence). CDR3 nucleotide sequence: TGTGCCAGTCAATCTCAGGGCCCTCGGAATTCACCCCTCCACTTT. Translating it yields CASQSQGPRNSPLHF. Together with reference TRBV19 and TRBJ1-6, the CDR3 gives the full variable domain: DGGITQSPKYLFRKEGQNVTLSCEQNLNHDAMYWYRQDPGQGLRLIYYSQIVNDFQKGDIAEGYSVSREKKESFPLTVTSAQKNPTAFYLCASQSQGPRNSPLHFGNGTRLTVT.

V and J are TRBV6-5 and TRBJ2-5, with 8 bases that match TRBD1. With V trimmed by 8 bases and J by 5 bases, 13 bases remained unmatched. Germline V gene sequence: CDR1 MNHEY, CDR2 SVGAGI. This CDR3 is built from 15 residues. CDR3 region: CASGGQGARRETQYF. The CDR3 DNA sequence: TGTGCCAGCGGAGGTCAGGGGGCCCGGCGTGAGACCCAGTACTTC.

DNA for the CDR3: TGTGCCAGCAGCCCCCCAAGGACATACACTAAATTGCAATGTGGCTACACCTTC. It is translated as CASSPPRTYTKLQCGYTF. The genes are TRBV4-2 and TRBJ1-2, with a possible D match to TRBD1 (5 bases). The germline V gene encodes CDR1 LGHNA and CDR2 YNFKEQ. The CDR3 is made up of 18 amino acids. V lost 4 bases and J lost 7, with 28 bases in between.

J is TRBJ2-7 and V is TRBV11-2, with D perhaps TRBD2 (6 bases). Trimming shortened V by 3 bases and J by 6 bases, and 15 bases separated the two germline ends. Germline V gene sequence: CDR1 SGHAT, CDR2 FQNNGV. This CDR3 is built from 14 residues. Here the CDR3 reads CASSLVREVGEQYF. The CDR3 DNA is TGTGCCAGCAGCTTGGTCAGGGAGGTAGGCGAGCAGTACTTC.

CDR3 in amino acids: CASSLGGGGVNYGYTF. CDR3 in DNA: TGTGCCAGCAGTTTGGGCGGCGGGGGCGTTAACTATGGCTACACCTTC. This chain links TRBV28 with TRBJ1-2, with D perhaps TRBD1 (6 bases). Looked up from germline, CDR1 is MDHEN and CDR2 is SYDVKM. The CDR3 sequence is 16 residues long. Deletions cut 3 bases from V and 1 base from J, with 15 bases between.

The rearrangement links TRBV5-4 to TRBJ1-2; unclear D gene. The CDR3 is 16 amino acids. The germline CDR1 and CDR2 sequences are SGHNT and YYREEE (reference sequence). Trimming stripped 0 bases from V and 5 bases from J, with 17 bases between. This CDR3 reads CASSLDEGGNWYGYTF. The CDR3 coding sequence is TGTGCCAGCAGCTTGGACGAGGGAGGGAATTGGTATGGCTACACCTTC. Combining the CDR3 with reference TRBV5-4 and TRBJ1-2 gives the whole variable domain ETGVTQSPTHLIKTRGQQVTLRCSSQSGHNTVSWYQQALGQGPQFIFQYYREEENGRGNFPPRFSGLQFPNYSSELNVNALELDDSALYLCASSLDEGGNWYGYTFGSGTRLTVV.

Comment on this clone: Other DNA sequences of this sample code for an identical CDR3. The genes are TRBV19 and TRBJ2-7; the D gene is possibly TRBD1 (6 bases). Germline V gene data show CDR1 as LNHDA and CDR2 as SQIVND (reference sequence). The V end was cut by 5 bases, the J end by 3 bases, with 11 bases between. This CDR3 has 13 amino acids. CDR3: CASSPGTLYEQYF. DNA of the CDR3: TGTGCCAGTAGTCCCGGGACACTCTACGAGCAGTACTTC.

This chain joins TRBV7-9 and TRBJ2-7; 7 bases map to TRBD1. The length of the CDR3 is 15 residues. Per germline, CDR1 SEHNR and CDR2 FQNEAQ (reference sequence). Trimming cost V 1 base and J 1 base; bases outside gene matches: 4. DNA of the CDR3: TGTGCCAGCAGCTTAGACAGGGGTGATTCCTACGAGCAGTACTTC. Its translation: CASSLDRGDSYEQYF.

The rearrangement links TRBV7-2 to TRBJ2-5; D not certain. Germline-derived CDR1 and CDR2 are SGHTA and FQGNSA. The ends were cut back, 2 bases at V and 3 bases at J, with 7 bases in the middle. The CDR3 spans 13 residues. The CDR3: CASSLYLEETQYF. The CDR3 DNA reads as TGTGCCAGCAGCTTATACCTAGAAGAGACCCAGTACTTC.

This clone was counted only a few times. The rearrangement links TRBV5-4 to TRBJ2-1; 8 positions agree with TRBD1. J lost 3 bases, V lost 0 bases, and 2 bases had no gene match. CDR1 SGHNT and CDR2 YYREEE come from the germline V gene (reference sequence). CDR3 length: 15 amino acids. The CDR3 protein is CASSLDRGSYNEQFF. CDR3 DNA: TGTGCCAGCAGCTTGGACAGGGGGAGCTACAATGAGCAGTTCTTC.